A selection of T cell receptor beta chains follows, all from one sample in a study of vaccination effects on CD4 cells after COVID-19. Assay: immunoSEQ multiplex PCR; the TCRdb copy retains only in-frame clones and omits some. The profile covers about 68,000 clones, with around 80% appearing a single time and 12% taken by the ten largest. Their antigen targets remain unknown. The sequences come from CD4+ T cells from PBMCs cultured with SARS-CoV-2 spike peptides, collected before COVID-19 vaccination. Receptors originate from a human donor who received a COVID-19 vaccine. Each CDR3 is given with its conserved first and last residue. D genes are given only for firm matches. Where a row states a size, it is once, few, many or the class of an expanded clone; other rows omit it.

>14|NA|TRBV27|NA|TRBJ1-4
CASRGEVANEKLFF
TGTGCCAGCAGGGGGGAGGTAGCTAATGAAAAACTGTTTTTT
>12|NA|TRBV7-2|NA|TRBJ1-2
CASSSQGFGYTF
TGTGCCAGCAGCTCCCAGGGTTTTGGCTACACCTTC
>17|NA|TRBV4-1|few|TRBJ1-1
CASSQGLDRRVRTEAFF
TGCGCCAGCAGCCAAGGGTTAGACAGACGCGTCCGGACTGAAGCTTTCTTT
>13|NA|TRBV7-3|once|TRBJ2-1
CASSISSYNEQFF
TGTGCCAGCAGCATTAGCTCCTACAATGAGCAGTTCTTC
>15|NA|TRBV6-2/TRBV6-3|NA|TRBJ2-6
CASSPGGSGANVLTF
TGTGCCAGCAGTCCCGGGGGCTCTGGGGCCAACGTCCTGACTTTC
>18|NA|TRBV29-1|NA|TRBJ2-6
CSVEERVGSGSGANVLTF
TGCAGCGTTGAAGAGCGTGTGGGGTCCGGGTCTGGGGCCAACGTCCTGACTTTC
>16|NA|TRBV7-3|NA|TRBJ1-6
CASSLSGGGINSPLHF
TGTGCCAGCAGCTTAAGTGGTGGGGGGATAAATTCACCCCTCCACTTT
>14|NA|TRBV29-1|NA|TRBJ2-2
CSVVPGTNTGELFF
TGCAGCGTTGTCCCCGGAACGAACACCGGGGAGCTGTTTTTT
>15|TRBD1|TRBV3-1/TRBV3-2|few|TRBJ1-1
CASSQPGTGGTEAFF
TGTGCCAGCAGCCAACCTGGGACAGGGGGGACTGAAGCTTTCTTT
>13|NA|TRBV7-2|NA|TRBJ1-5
CASSLSRNQPQHF
TGTGCCAGCAGCTTGTCGAGGAATCAGCCCCAGCATTTT
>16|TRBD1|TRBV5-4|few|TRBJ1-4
CASSAGTGKDGEKLFF
TGTGCCAGCAGCGCCGGGACAGGGAAGGATGGCGAAAAACTGTTTTTT
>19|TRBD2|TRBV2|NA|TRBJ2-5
CASSDRLTSGGALTETQYF
TGTGCCAGCAGTGATCGTCTGACTAGCGGGGGGGCTCTGACGGAGACCCAGTACTTC
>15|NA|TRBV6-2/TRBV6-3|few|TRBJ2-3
CASSYSGPRTDTQYF
TGTGCCAGCAGTTACTCAGGACCCCGCACAGATACGCAGTATTTT
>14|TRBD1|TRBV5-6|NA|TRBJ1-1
CASNRRTGRSEAFF
TGTGCCAGCAACCGAAGGACAGGGCGGTCTGAAGCTTTCTTT
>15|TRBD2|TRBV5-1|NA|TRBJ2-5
CASSFRLAGGETQYF
TGCGCCAGCAGCTTCCGACTAGCGGGGGGAGAGACCCAGTACTTC
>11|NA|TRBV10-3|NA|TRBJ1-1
CAISESGEPFF
TGTGCCATCAGTGAGTCGGGCGAACCTTTCTTT
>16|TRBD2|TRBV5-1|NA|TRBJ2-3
CASSLLGGVGTDTQYF
TGCGCCAGCAGCTTGCTCGGGGGGGTTGGCACAGATACGCAGTATTTT
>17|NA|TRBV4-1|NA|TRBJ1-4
CASSQDSLGGVSEKLFF
TGCGCCAGCAGCCAAGATAGCCTGGGTGGGGTTAGTGAAAAACTGTTTTTT
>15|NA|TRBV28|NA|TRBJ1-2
CASSHLMVGNYGYTF
TGTGCCAGCAGTCACCTTATGGTAGGGAACTATGGCTACACCTTC
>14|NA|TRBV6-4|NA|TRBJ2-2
CASSATDGTGELFF
TGTGCCAGCAGTGCCACGGACGGCACCGGGGAGCTGTTTTTT
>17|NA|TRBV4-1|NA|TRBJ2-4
CASSPEGGGLTKNIQYF
TGCGCCAGCAGCCCGGAGGGAGGGGGTCTTACCAAAAACATTCAGTACTTC
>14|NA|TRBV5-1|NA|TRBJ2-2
CASKPAMSTGELFF
TGCGCCAGCAAGCCTGCTATGAGCACCGGGGAGCTGTTTTTT
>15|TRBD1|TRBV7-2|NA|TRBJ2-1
CASSTGGFIYNEQFF
TGTGCCAGCAGCACAGGGGGGTTCATCTACAATGAGCAGTTCTTC
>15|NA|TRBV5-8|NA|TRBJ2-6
CASSRTGSGANVLTF
TGTGCCAGCAGCCGGACGGGCTCTGGGGCCAACGTCCTGACTTTC
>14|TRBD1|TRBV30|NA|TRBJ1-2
CAWSGGQGKHGYTF
TGTGCCTGGAGTGGCGGACAGGGAAAACATGGCTACACCTTC
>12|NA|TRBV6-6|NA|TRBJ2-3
CASTAVTDTQYF
TGTGCCAGCACGGCGGTCACAGATACGCAGTATTTT
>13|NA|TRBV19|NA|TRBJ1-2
CASSMVQNYGYTF
TGTGCCAGTAGTATGGTCCAGAACTATGGCTACACCTTC
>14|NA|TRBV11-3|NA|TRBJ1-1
CASSLEGGNTEAFF
TGTGCCAGCAGCTTGGAGGGGGGGAACACTGAAGCTTTCTTT
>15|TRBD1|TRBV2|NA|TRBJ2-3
CASPLGTAITDTQYF
TGTGCCAGCCCTTTGGGGACAGCCATCACAGATACGCAGTATTTT
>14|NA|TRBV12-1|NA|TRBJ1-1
CASSFKAGSGEAFF
TGTGCCAGCAGCTTTAAGGCAGGATCGGGTGAAGCTTTCTTT
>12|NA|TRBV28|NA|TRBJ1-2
CASSYALAGYTF
TGTGCCAGCAGCTATGCTTTGGCGGGCTACACCTTC
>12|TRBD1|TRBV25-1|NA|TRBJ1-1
CASSVTGAEAFF
TGTGCCAGCAGTGTCACAGGGGCTGAAGCTTTCTTT
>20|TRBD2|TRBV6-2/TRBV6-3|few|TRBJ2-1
CASSFVQLAASSGDYNEQFF
TGTGCCAGCAGTTTTGTACAACTAGCAGCTTCTAGCGGGGACTACAATGAGCAGTTCTTC
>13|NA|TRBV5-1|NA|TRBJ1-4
CASSIATNEKLFF
TGCGCCAGCAGCATTGCAACTAATGAAAAACTGTTTTTT
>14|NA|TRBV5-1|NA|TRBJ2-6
CATSDRAGANVLTF
TGCGCCACATCGGACCGAGCTGGGGCCAACGTCCTGACTTTC